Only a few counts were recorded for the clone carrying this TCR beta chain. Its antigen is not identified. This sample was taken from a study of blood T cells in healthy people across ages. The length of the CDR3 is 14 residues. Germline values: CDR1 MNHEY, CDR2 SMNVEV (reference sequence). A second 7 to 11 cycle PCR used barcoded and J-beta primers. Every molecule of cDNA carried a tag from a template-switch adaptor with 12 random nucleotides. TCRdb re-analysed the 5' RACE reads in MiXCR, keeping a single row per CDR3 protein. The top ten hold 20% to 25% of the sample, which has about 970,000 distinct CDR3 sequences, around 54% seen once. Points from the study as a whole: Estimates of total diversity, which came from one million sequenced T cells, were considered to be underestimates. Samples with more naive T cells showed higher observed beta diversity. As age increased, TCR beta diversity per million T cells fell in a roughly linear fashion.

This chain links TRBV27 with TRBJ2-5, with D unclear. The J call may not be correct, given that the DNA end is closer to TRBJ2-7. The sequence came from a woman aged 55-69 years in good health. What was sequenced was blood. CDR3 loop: CASRPRPDSGEQYF. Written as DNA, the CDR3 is TGTGCCAGCAGGCCGAGACCAGACTCGGGCGAGCAGTACTTC.